This T cell receptor beta chain was found in a study of T cells in tuberculosis. Study information: IGRA-negative adolescents, IGRA-positive adolescents with latent tuberculosis and adults with active tuberculosis formed this South African cohort. Study conclusions and caveats: Smaller distances to GMM-specific TCRs suggested their expansion in active tuberculosis. Active tuberculosis cases were adults; controls were adolescents.

Worth noting for this clone: Its antigen is currently unknown.

Each donor contributed about 100,000 T cells on average, unsorted. Per the germline V gene, CDR1 is MGHDK and CDR2 is SYGVNS. Trimming took 7 bases from V and 9 from J; bases not matched to a gene: 7. This CDR3 contains 13 residues. The assay was immunoSEQ multiplex PCR, and TCRdb's table has in-frame clones only and misses some. This table holds more than 35,000 clones, about 95% found once. The chain links TRBV25-1 to TRBJ2-1; 9 bases match TRBD2. Specimen: PBMCs. The TCR comes from a donor between 5 and 29 years old with latent tuberculosis or without tuberculosis infection. CDR3 sequence (DNA): TGTGCCAGCACCTCGGGACTAGCTGGTGAGCAGTTCTTC. Amino acid sequence: CASTSGLAGEQFF.